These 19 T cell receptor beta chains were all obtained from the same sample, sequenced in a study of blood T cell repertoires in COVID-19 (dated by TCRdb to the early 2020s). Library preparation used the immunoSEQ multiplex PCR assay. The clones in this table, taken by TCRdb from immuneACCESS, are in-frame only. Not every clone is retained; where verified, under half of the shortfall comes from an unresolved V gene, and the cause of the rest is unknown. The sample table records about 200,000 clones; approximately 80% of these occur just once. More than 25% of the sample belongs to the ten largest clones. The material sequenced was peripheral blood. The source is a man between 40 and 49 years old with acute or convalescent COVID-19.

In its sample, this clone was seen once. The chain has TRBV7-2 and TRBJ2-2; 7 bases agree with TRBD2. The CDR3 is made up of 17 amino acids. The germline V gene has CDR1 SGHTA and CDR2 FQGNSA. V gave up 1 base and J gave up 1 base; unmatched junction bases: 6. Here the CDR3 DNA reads TGTGCCAGCAGCTTAGATGGTGCTAGCGGGAACACCGGGGAGCTGTTTTTT. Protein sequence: CASSLDGASGNTGELFF.

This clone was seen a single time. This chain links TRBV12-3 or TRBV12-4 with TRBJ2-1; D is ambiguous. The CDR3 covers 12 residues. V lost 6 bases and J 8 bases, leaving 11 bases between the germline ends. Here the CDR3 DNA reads TGTGCCAGCAGCCTTCTCGGTTATGAGCAGTTCTTC. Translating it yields CASSLLGYEQFF.

CDR3 in DNA: TGCAGCGTCGCGACAGGGATCGGAAACACCATATATTTT. This codes for CSVATGIGNTIYF. The chain employs TRBV29-1 and TRBJ1-3; 7 bases fit TRBD1. Germline V lookup: CDR1 SQVTM, CDR2 ANQGSEA. The CDR3 runs to 13 residues. Losses at the gene ends were 6 bases for V and 4 bases for J; bases not matched to a gene: 6.

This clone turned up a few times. The CDR3 loop reads CASTLRGGSSYNEQFF. The CDR3 DNA reads TGTGCCAGCACCCTCAGGGGCGGGAGCTCCTACAATGAGCAGTTCTTC. The V call is TRBV7-6, the J call TRBJ2-1; tentatively, D is TRBD2 (7 bases). This CDR3 spans 16 amino acids. Germline CDR1 SGHVS, CDR2 FNYEAQ. V lost 7 bases to trimming and J lost 0 bases, with 16 bases between them.

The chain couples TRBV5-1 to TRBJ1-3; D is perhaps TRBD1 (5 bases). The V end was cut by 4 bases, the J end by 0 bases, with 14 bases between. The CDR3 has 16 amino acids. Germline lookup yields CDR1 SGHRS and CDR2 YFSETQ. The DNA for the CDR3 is TGCGCCAGCAGCAGCAACAGACAGACCTCTGGAAACACCATATATTTT. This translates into CASSSNRQTSGNTIYF.

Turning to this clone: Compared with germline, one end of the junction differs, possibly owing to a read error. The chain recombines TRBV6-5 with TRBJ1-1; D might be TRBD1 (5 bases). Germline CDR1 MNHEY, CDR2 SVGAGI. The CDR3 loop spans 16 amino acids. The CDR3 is CASSYSRQLMNTEAFF. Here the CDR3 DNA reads TGTGCCAGCAGTTACTCAAGACAGCTCATGAACACTGAAGCGTTCTTT.

DNA for the CDR3: TGTGCCAGCAGCTGGGGACAGGGAGCAGATACGCAGTATTTT. This gives the protein CASSWGQGADTQYF. This chain links TRBV7-2 with TRBJ2-3; 9 bases line up with TRBD1. CDR1 is SGHTA, CDR2 FQGNSA, per germline. This CDR3 spans 14 amino acids. The trim removed 4 bases at V and 4 bases at J, leaving 3 bases unmatched.

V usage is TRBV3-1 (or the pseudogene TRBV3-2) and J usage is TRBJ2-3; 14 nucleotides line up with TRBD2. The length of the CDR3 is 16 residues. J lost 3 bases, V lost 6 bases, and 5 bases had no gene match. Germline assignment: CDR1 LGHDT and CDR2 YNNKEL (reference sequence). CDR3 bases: TGTGCCAGCAGGCGGACTAGCGGGAGGCGTACAGATACGCAGTATTTT. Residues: CASRRTSGRRTDTQYF.

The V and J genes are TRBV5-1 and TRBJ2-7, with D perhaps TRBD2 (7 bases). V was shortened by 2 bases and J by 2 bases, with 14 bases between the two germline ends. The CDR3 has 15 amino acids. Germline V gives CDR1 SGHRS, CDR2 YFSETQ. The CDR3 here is CASSLFRGGTYEQYF. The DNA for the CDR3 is TGCGCCAGCAGCTTATTTAGGGGGGGAACCTACGAGCAGTACTTC.

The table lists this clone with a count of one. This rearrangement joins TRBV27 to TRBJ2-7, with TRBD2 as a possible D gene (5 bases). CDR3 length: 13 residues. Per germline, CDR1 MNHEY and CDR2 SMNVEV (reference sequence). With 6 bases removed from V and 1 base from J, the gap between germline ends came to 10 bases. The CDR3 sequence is CASSRGFSYEQYF. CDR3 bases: TGTGCCAGCAGCCGAGGGTTTTCCTACGAGCAGTACTTC.

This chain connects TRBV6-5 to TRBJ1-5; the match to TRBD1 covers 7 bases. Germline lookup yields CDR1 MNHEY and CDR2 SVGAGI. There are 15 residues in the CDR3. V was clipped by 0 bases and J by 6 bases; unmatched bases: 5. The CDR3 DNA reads TGTGCCAGCAGTTACTCGTCAGGGGGAGGTCAGCCCCAGCATTTT. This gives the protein CASSYSSGGGQPQHF.

The CDR3 DNA reads as TGTGCCAGCAGTGAAGACGGGCCCGGACTAGCGGAGTACAATGAGCAGTTCTTC. It codes for CASSEDGPGLAEYNEQFF. The V gene is TRBV2, the J gene TRBJ2-1; 10 bases align to TRBD2. Germline CDR1 SNHLY, CDR2 FYNNEI. The CDR3 has 18 amino acids. Germline trimming cut 1 base from V and 4 bases from J; bases unmatched to any gene: 10.

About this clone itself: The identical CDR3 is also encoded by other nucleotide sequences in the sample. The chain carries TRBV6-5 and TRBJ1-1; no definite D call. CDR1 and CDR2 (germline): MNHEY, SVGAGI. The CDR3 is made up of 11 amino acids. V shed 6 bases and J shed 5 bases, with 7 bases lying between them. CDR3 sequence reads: CASRTGTEAFF. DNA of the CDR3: TGTGCCAGCAGGACGGGTACTGAAGCTTTCTTT.

In nucleotides, the CDR3 is TGTGCCAGCAGCCAAGGATCTAGGGGTAATGAGCAGTTCTTC. Protein product: CASSQGSRGNEQFF. This chain connects TRBV14 to TRBJ2-1, with a tentative D call TRBD1 (5 bases). Trimming removed 1 base at V and 7 bases at J, with 11 bases between. The CDR3 covers 14 residues. In germline, CDR1 is SGHDN, CDR2 FVKESK.

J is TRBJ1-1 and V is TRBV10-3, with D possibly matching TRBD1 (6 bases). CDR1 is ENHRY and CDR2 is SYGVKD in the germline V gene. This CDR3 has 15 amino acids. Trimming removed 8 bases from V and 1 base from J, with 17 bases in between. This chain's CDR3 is CAIAGAAAQNTEAFF. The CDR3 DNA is TGTGCCATCGCAGGGGCGGCTGCTCAGAACACTGAAGCTTTCTTT.

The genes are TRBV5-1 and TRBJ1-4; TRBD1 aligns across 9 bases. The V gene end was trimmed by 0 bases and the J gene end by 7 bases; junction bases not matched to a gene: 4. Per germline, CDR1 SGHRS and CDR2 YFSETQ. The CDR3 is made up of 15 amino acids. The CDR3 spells CASSLEGTGFEKLFF. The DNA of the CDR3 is TGCGCCAGCAGCTTGGAAGGGACAGGGTTTGAAAAACTGTTTTTT.

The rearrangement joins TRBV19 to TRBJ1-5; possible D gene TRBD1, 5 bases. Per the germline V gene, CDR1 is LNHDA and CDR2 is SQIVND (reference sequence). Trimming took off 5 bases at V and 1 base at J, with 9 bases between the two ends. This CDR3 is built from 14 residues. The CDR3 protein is CASSSSGSNQPQHF. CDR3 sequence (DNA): TGTGCCAGTAGTTCATCAGGGAGCAATCAGCCCCAGCATTTT.

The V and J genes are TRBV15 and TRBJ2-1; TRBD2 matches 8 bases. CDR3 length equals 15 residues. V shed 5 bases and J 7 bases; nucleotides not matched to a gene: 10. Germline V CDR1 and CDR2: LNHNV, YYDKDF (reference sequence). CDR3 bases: TGTGCCACCAGCGGGGGACTAGACGTTGTGAATGAGCAGTTCTTC. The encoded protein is CATSGGLDVVNEQFF.

CDR3 nucleotides: TGTGCCAGCAGCCCCCCCGCCTACGAGCAGTACTTC. Translation: CASSPPAYEQYF. This chain links TRBV6-5 with TRBJ2-7; D gene ambiguous. The CDR3 sequence is 12 residues long. V lost 6 bases to trimming and J lost 2 bases, with 8 bases between them. Germline V lookup: CDR1 MNHEY, CDR2 SVGAGI.